The 3 T cell receptor beta chains below come from one sample, sequenced in a study of shared clonotypes between healthy human individuals. This table comes from immunoSEQ multiplex PCR, and its TCRdb copy is limited to in-frame clones, with some not included. The repertoire consists of roughly 2.6 million clones, with roughly 92% occurring once and the leading ten covering roughly 0.13%. Sample: naive CD4+ T cells sorted from blood. Subset given: CD45RA+ positively selected. These receptors were taken from a man younger than 30 in good health.

Points on this clone: The same CDR3 also results from other DNA sequences found in this sample. The rearrangement links TRBV28 to TRBJ2-7; no firm D call. Trimming left V 3 bases short and J 3 bases short, with 9 bases between. The CDR3 is 13 amino acids. The germline gives CDR1 MDHEN, CDR2 SYDVKM. CDR3 loop: CASSLTLSYEQYF. CDR3 nucleotide sequence: TGTGCCAGCAGTTTGACACTTAGCTACGAGCAGTACTTC.

The chain's CDR3 is CASSDLTGSYEQYF. CDR3 coding DNA: TGCGCCAGCAGCGACTTGACAGGGAGCTACGAGCAGTACTTC. This chain connects TRBV5-1 to TRBJ2-7; 7 bases are shared with TRBD1. The germline CDR1 and CDR2 sequences are SGHRS and YFSETQ. This CDR3 region has 14 residues. J lost 3 bases, V lost 4 bases, and 7 bases had no gene match.

The chain recombines TRBV27 with TRBJ1-5, with TRBD1 as a possible D gene (5 bases). Germline CDR1 is MNHEY and CDR2 is SMNVEV (reference sequence). V lost 6 bases and J lost 7, with 13 bases in between. The CDR3 loop spans 13 amino acids. CDR3 nucleotides: TGTGCCAGCAGCCAATGGAGGGACCAGCCCCAGCATTTT. Protein: CASSQWRDQPQHF.